This TCR beta chain was observed in a study of response to subunit inactivated influenza vaccine. Notes on the study in general: The authors offered the suggestion that each seasonal influenza vaccination recruits few new T cells.

About this clonotype itself: The antigen is unknown.

TCRdb used MiXCR to reprocess the RT-PCR reads, holding one entry per CDR3 protein. The sample lists roughly 670,000 distinct CDR3 sequences, 12% to 15% occurring once. This CDR3 is built from 14 residues. The ends were cut back, 0 bases at V and 3 bases at J, with 9 bases in the middle. The germline gives CDR1 SGHRS, CDR2 YFSETQ. The J gene is TRBJ1-1, the V gene TRBV5-1; D gene ambiguous. This sample comprised PBMCs from blood, obtained about 14 days before vaccination. The clonotype originates from a man in his fifties or sixties who received an inactivated influenza vaccine. The CDR3 DNA is TGCGCCAGCAGCTTGGTTCACACAGACACTGAAGCTTTCTTT. This translates into CASSLVHTDTEAFF.